This T cell receptor beta chain was identified during a study of T cell repertoires in cytomegalovirus infection. Study-wide findings and caveats: Adding up the frequency of public TCR beta families identified people who carried CMV plus the relevant HLA.

To note about this clonotype: The antigen is undetermined.

Each CDR3 protein gets one entry after TCRdb re-called the reads with MiXCR. The sample comprises about 230,000 distinct CDR3 sequences, roughly 22% of which are singletons, and roughly 18% rests with the top ten. The CDR3 is 14 amino acids. V was cut by 3 bases and J by 3 bases, with 11 bases left in between. Germline lookup yields CDR1 SGHAT and CDR2 FQNNGV. The clonotype was recovered from a human donor in good health (CMV status not recorded). Some clones in this sample may be carry-over from other donors' samples. The J gene is TRBJ2-5, the V gene TRBV11-2, with D uncertain. Sequenced sample: CD8+ T cells from PBMCs. The CDR3 region is CASSLGSWKETQYF. The DNA for the CDR3 is TGTGCCAGCAGCTTGGGTAGCTGGAAAGAGACCCAGTACTTC.